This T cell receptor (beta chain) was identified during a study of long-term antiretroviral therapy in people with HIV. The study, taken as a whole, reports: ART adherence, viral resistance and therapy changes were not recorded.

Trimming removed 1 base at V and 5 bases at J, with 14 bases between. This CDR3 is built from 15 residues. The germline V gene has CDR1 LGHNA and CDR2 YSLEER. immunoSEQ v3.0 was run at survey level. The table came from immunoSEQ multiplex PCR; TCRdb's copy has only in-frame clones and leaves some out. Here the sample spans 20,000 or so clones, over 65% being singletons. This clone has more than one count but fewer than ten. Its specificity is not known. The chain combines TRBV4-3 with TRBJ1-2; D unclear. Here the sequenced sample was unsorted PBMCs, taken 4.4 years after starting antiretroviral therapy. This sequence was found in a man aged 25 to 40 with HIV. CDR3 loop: CASSQAHGAWYGYTF. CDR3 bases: TGCGCCAGCAGCCAAGCTCACGGCGCTTGGTATGGCTACACCTTC.